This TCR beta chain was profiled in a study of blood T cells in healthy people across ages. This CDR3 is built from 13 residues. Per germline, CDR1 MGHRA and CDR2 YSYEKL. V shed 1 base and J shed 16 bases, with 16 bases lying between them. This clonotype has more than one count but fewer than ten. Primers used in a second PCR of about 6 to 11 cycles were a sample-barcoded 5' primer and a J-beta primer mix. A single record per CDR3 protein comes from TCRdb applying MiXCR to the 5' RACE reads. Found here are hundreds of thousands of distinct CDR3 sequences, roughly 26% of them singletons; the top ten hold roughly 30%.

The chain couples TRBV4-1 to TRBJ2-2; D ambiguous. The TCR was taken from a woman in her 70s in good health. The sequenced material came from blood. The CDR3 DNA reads TGCGCCAGCAGCCAAGTCCCCCCCTCATCCCCGTTTTTT. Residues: CASSQVPPSSPFF.